This T cell receptor beta chain was obtained from a study of blood T cell repertoires in COVID-19. For the study at large: Researchers got acute and convalescent COVID-19 samples from the United States, Italy and Spain. PBMCs, B-cell-depleted T cells, or T cells were the source of the cDNA or gDNA that made up the material.

Germline CDR1 and CDR2: LGHDT and YNNKEL (reference sequence). Trimming removed 0 bases at V and 8 bases at J, with 23 bases between. CDR3 length: 18 amino acids. This clone was observed a few times. Per the original data handling: Reference gene primer amplification in the assay estimated nucleated cell counts. This table comes from immunoSEQ multiplex PCR, and its TCRdb copy is limited to in-frame clones, with some not included. That table supplies the V and J calls and clone size; D and trimming were determined from the DNA. The data contain hundreds of thousands of clones, 85% of them singletons. Source material: peripheral blood. This receptor was identified in a young woman with acute or convalescent COVID-19. The J gene is TRBJ1-3, the V gene TRBV3-1 (or the pseudogene TRBV3-2); D is unclear. Here the CDR3 DNA reads TGTGCCAGCAGCCAAGAAATATATTCGTGGTTGGTTGCGGACACCATATATTTT. This codes for CASSQEIYSWLVADTIYF.